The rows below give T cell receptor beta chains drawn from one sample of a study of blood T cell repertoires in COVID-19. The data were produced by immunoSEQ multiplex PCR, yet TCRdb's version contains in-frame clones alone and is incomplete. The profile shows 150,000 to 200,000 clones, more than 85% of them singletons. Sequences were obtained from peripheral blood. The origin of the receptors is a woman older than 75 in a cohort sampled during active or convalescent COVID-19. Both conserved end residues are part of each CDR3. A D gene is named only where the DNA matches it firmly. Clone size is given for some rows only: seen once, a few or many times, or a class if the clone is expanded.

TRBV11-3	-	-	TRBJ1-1	CASSFGGLGFPNTEAFF	TGTGCCAGCAGCTTCGGGGGGTTAGGCTTTCCGAACACTGAAGCTTTCTTT
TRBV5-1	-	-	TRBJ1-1	CASSPLGVGHAVAEAFF	TGCGCCAGCAGCCCCCTTGGAGTTGGACACGCGGTCGCTGAAGCTTTCTTT
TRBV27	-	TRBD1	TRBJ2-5	CASRTGGETQYF	TGTGCCAGCAGGACAGGGGGAGAGACCCAGTACTTC
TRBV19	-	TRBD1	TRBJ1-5	CASSRQGNQPQHF	TGTGCCAGTAGTAGACAGGGTAATCAGCCCCAGCATTTT
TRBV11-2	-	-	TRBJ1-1	CASSPIGGAIRMNTGAFF	TGTGCCAGCAGCCCGATCGGCGGGGCGATACGGATGAACACTGGAGCTTTCTTT
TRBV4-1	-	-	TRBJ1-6	CASRAQGRGWNSPLHF	TGCGCCAGCAGAGCCCAGGGGAGAGGGTGGAATTCACCCCTCCACTTT
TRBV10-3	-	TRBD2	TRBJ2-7	CAIRPGLAGSSEQYF	TGTGCCATCAGACCTGGACTAGCCGGGTCCTCCGAGCAGTACTTC
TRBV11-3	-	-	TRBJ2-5	CASSWGGPGQETQYF	TGTGCCAGCAGCTGGGGGGGGCCGGGGCAAGAGACCCAGTACTTC
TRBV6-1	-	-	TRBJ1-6	CASSEDKARRALHF	TGTGCCAGCAGTGAGGACAAGGCCCGTCGGGCCCTCCACTTT
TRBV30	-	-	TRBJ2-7	CAWGGRAGNYEQYF	TGTGCCTGGGGCGGAAGGGCCGGGAACTACGAGCAGTACTTC
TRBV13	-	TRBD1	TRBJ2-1	CASSPGTASYNEQFF	TGTGCCAGCAGCCCCGGGACAGCCAGTTACAATGAGCAGTTCTTC
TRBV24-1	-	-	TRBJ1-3	CAPPWLSGNTIYF	TGTGCCCCCCCCTGGCTCTCTGGAAACACCATATATTTT
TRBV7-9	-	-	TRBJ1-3	CASSIETGSGNTIYF	TGTGCCAGCAGCATAGAGACAGGTTCTGGAAACACCATATATTTT
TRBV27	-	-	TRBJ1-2	CASSSPGRLPNYGYTF	TGTGCCAGCAGTTCTCCCGGGAGGCTGCCTAACTATGGCTACACCTTC
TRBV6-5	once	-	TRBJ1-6	CASNQREWLWSPLHF	TGTGCCAGCAATCAACGAGAATGGTTGTGGTCACCCCTCCACTTT
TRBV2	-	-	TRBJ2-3	CASSEGSGTDTQYF	TGTGCCAGCAGTGAAGGAAGCGGCACAGATACGCAGTATTTT
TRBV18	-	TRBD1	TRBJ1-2	CASSPTGSANYGYTF	TGTGCCAGCTCACCGACAGGGTCGGCGAACTATGGCTACACCTTC
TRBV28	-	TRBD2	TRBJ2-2	CASSQEGREWSTGELFF	TGTGCCAGCAGCCAGGAGGGGCGGGAGTGGTCTACCGGGGAGCTGTTTTTT
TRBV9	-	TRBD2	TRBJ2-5	CASSGGTSGAQYF	TGTGCCAGCAGCGGCGGGACTAGCGGGGCCCAGTACTTC
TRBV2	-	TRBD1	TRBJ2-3	CASSGDRGISSGGTDTQYF	TGTGCCAGCAGTGGCGACAGGGGGATCTCATCAGGGGGCACAGATACGCAGTATTTT
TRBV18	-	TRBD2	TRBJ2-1	CASSQTSGRAGEQFF	TGTGCCAGCTCACAGACTAGCGGGAGGGCCGGTGAGCAGTTCTTC
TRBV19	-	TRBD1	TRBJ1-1	CASSRGRTGGFSRYNTEAFF	TGTGCCAGTAGTAGGGGAAGGACAGGGGGCTTTTCACGTTATAACACTGAAGCTTTCTTT
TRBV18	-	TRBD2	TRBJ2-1	CASSPRTSGSPSSYNEQFF	TGTGCCAGCTCACCAAGGACTAGCGGGAGCCCAAGCTCCTACAATGAGCAGTTCTTC
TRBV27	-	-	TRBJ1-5	CASRRYSNQPQHF	TGTGCCAGCAGGCGTTATAGCAATCAGCCCCAGCATTTT
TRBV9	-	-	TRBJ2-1	CASSVAVTGMGEQFF	TGTGCCAGCAGCGTAGCCGTTACAGGGATGGGTGAGCAGTTCTTC
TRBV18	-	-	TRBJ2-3	CASSGITHTDTQYF	TGTGCCAGCTCTGGCATTACCCATACAGATACGCAGTATTTT
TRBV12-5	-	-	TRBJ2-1	CASGPGYNEQFF	TGTGCTAGTGGCCCCGGTTACAATGAGCAGTTCTTC
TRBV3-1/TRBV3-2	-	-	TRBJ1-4	CASSSRQESTNEKLFF	TGTGCCAGCAGCTCCCGACAGGAGTCAACTAATGAAAAACTGTTTTTT
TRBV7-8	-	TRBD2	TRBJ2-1	CASSRTSGNNEQFF	TGTGCCAGCAGTCGGACTAGCGGGAATAATGAGCAGTTCTTC
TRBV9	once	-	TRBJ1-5	CASSPNPTGGQPQHF	TGTGCCAGCAGCCCCAACCCGACAGGAGGTCAGCCCCAGCATTTT
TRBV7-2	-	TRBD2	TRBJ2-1	CASSFGTSGGGLQFF	TGTGCCAGCAGCTTCGGGACTAGCGGGGGGGGACTTCAGTTCTTC
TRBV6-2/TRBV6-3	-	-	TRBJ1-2	CASRYGLDGYTF	TGTGCCAGCAGGTACGGACTGGATGGCTACACCTTC
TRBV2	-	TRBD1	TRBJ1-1	CASRPDRGPAFF	TGTGCCAGCAGGCCAGACAGGGGTCCAGCTTTCTTT
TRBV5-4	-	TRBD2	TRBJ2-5	CASSAGGGYQETQYF	TGTGCCAGCAGCGCCGGGGGGGGGTACCAAGAGACCCAGTACTTC
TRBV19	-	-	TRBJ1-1	CASNPLSGAEAAFF	TGTGCCAGCAACCCTCTCAGTGGAGCTGAGGCAGCTTTCTTT
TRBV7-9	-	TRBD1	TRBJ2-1	CAIRGQGLRGEPDEQFF	TGTGCCATCCGGGGACAGGGGTTGAGGGGGGAGCCGGATGAGCAGTTCTTC
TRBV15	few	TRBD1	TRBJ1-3	CATSRPTGTVGNTIYF	TGTGCCACCAGCAGACCGACCGGGACAGTCGGAAACACCATATATTTT
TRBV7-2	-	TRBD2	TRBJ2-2	CASSLRWLAAGELFF	TGTGCCAGCAGCTTAAGGTGGCTAGCGGCCGGGGAGCTGTTTTTT
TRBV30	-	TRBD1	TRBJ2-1	CAWSGDRYNEQFF	TGTGCCTGGAGTGGGGACAGGTACAATGAGCAGTTCTTC
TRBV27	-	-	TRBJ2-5	CASSLKVGETQYF	TGTGCCAGCAGTTTAAAGGTCGGGGAGACCCAGTACTTC
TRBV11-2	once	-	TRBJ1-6	CASSLSGQRESPLHF	TGTGCCAGCAGCTTATCCGGTCAGCGCGAATCACCCCTCCACTTT
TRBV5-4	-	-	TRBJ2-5	CASSLLEETQYF	TGTGCCAGCAGCTTGTTGGAGGAGACCCAGTACTTC
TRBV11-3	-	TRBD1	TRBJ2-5	CASSLTHWGQSDQETQYF	TGTGCCAGCAGCTTAACTCATTGGGGACAGTCTGATCAAGAGACCCAGTACTTC
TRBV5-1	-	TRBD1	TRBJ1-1	CASSFKSGQGDTEAFF	TGCGCCAGCAGCTTTAAATCAGGACAGGGAGACACTGAAGCTTTCTTT
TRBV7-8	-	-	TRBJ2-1	CASSSRTLYNEQFF	TGTGCCAGCAGCTCCCGGACACTGTACAATGAGCAGTTCTTC
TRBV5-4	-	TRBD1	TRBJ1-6	CASTKDRGIESPLHF	TGTGCCAGCACCAAGGACAGGGGGATAGAATCACCCCTCCACTTT
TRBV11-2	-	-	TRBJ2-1	CASSALGGRTEQFF	TGTGCCAGCAGCGCCCTTGGGGGGAGGACTGAGCAGTTCTTC
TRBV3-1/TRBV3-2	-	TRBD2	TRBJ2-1	CASSQTSGSGNEQFF	TGTGCCAGCAGCCAGACTAGCGGGAGCGGCAATGAGCAGTTCTTC
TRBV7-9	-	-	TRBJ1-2	CASSSVRGLNYGYTF	TGTGCCAGCAGCTCCGTCAGGGGCCTTAACTATGGCTACACCTTC
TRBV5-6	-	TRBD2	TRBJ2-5	CASSLASGETQYF	TGTGCCAGCAGCTTGGCTAGCGGGGAGACCCAGTACTTC
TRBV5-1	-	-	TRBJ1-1	CASSFEGTEAFF	TGCGCCAGCAGCTTTGAGGGAACTGAAGCTTTCTTT
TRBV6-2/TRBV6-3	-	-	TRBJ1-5	CASSYAGGRSNQPQHF	TGTGCCAGCAGTTACGCGGGGGGAAGGAGCAATCAGCCCCAGCATTTT
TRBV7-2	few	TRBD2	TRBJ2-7	CASSSPGSGGYEQYF	TGTGCCAGCAGCTCCCCGGGTAGCGGGGGGTACGAGCAGTACTTC